Presented here are 12 T cell receptor beta chains from one specimen sequenced in a study of T cell responses to AZD1222 COVID-19 vaccine. Here immunoSEQ multiplex PCR was the method, and the copy in TCRdb shows in-frame clones only, minus some. The sample shows approximately 110,000 clones, about 87% of them seen only once. The sequences come from peripheral blood, collected on day 0 of AZD1222 vaccination. The source is an adult in good health.

The chain uses TRBV2 and TRBJ1-2; D might be TRBD1 (5 bases). Germline CDR1 SNHLY, CDR2 FYNNEI. The CDR3 is 12 residues long. Trimming cost V 2 bases and J 9 bases, with 10 bases left between them. DNA for the CDR3: TGTGCCAGCAGTGAATACCAGGGTAGCTACACCTTC. It is translated as CASSEYQGSYTF.

The genes are TRBV7-8 and TRBJ1-1, with D unclear. V lost 5 bases and J 5 bases, leaving 18 bases between the germline ends. Per the germline V gene, CDR1 is SGHVS and CDR2 is FQNEAQ. There are 15 residues in the CDR3. The CDR3 is CASSPSPGEGTEAFF. For the CDR3, the DNA is TGTGCCAGCAGCCCAAGCCCCGGCGAAGGTACTGAAGCTTTCTTT.

The chain employs TRBV28 and TRBJ1-5, with 11 bases that match TRBD1. V trimming: 5 bases; J trimming: 6 bases; junction bases outside the gene matches: 9. This CDR3 spans 16 amino acids. In germline, CDR1 is MDHEN, CDR2 SYDVKM. CDR3 nucleotides: TGTGCCAGCAGTGGAGGACAGGGGGCGCGCAGTCAGCCCCAGCATTTT. It is translated as CASSGGQGARSQPQHF. Combining the CDR3 with reference TRBV28 and TRBJ1-5 gives the whole variable domain DVKVTQSSRYLVKRTGEKVFLECVQDMDHENMFWYRQDPGLGLRLIYFSYDVKMKEKGDIPEGYSVSREKKERFSLILESASTNQTSMYLCASSGGQGARSQPQHFGDGTRLSIL.

The chain joins TRBV11-3 to TRBJ1-4, with a possible D match to TRBD1 (6 bases). V dropped 5 bases and J dropped 0 bases, with 19 bases sitting between them. The CDR3 is made up of 18 amino acids. Germline CDR1 reads SGHNT; CDR2 reads YENEEA. CDR3 residues: CASSPSKDRATTNEKLFF. The CDR3 DNA follows: TGTGCCAGCAGCCCTAGTAAGGACAGAGCCACAACTAATGAAAAACTGTTTTTT.

This clone appeared once. The chain joins TRBV7-3 to TRBJ2-1; 7 nucleotides line up with TRBD2. This CDR3 is built from 14 residues. The junction had 7 bases not matched to a gene; V was cut back by 4 bases and J by 7 bases. Per germline, CDR1 SGHTA and CDR2 FQGTGA. CDR3 DNA sequence: TGTGCCAGCAGCTCTGGGGGAGGGCAAAATGAGCAGTTCTTC. Protein sequence: CASSSGGGQNEQFF.

The chain links TRBV6-5 to TRBJ1-5; maybe TRBD1 (5 bases). Per the germline V gene, CDR1 is MNHEY and CDR2 is SVGAGI. The CDR3 is 15 residues long. Trimming removed 7 bases from V and 7 bases from J, with 20 bases in between. The CDR3 sequence is CASTSGSGRDQPQHF. The CDR3 DNA is TGTGCCAGCACATCGGGGTCAGGGCGGGACCAGCCCCAGCATTTT.

This chain connects TRBV4-2 to TRBJ1-2, with TRBD1 identical over 8 bases. Trimming took 0 bases from V and 4 from J; bases not matched to a gene: 1. The CDR3 runs 14 residues. Per the germline V gene, CDR1 is LGHNA and CDR2 is YNFKEQ. CDR3 sequence reads: CASSQETGAYGYTF. The DNA for the CDR3 is TGTGCCAGCAGCCAAGAGACAGGGGCCTATGGCTACACCTTC.

The chain recombines TRBV24-1 with TRBJ2-7; TRBD1 matches at 9 bases. V was pared by 2 bases and J by 5 bases, with 9 bases of the junction left unmatched. CDR1 is KGHDR and CDR2 is SFDVKD in the germline V gene. CDR3 length equals 16 residues. Here the CDR3 DNA reads TGTGCCACCAGTGATTCCCGGACAGGGGTATGGGACGAGCAGTACTTC. Its protein product is CATSDSRTGVWDEQYF.

This clone has more than one count but fewer than ten. The chain has TRBV4-1 and TRBJ2-1, with D unclear. Germline V gene lookup returns CDR1 MGHRA and CDR2 YSYEKL. The germline V and J ends were trimmed by 1 base and 1 base, with 11 bases remaining between them. CDR3 size: 16 residues. As DNA, the CDR3 is TGCGCCAGCAGCCAAGCCGACTTGTTTTCCTACAATGAGCAGTTCTTC. It specifies CASSQADLFSYNEQFF.

The chain combines TRBV7-2 with TRBJ1-1; D gene unclear. This CDR3 is 11 amino acids long. Trimming shortened V by 5 bases and J by 7 bases, and 8 bases separated the two germline ends. Germline CDR1 is SGHTA and CDR2 is FQGNSA. CDR3 DNA: TGTGCCAGCAGCCCTGCGGTTGAAGCTTTCTTT. This gives the protein CASSPAVEAFF.

In its sample, this clone was seen once. The gene calls are TRBV19 and TRBJ1-5; D not resolved. The germline gives CDR1 LNHDA, CDR2 SQIVND (reference sequence). The length of the CDR3 is 14 residues. V lost 6 bases, J lost 7 bases, and 16 bases lay in between. For the CDR3, the DNA is TGTGCCAGTAGCCCGGACTCAGCAAGGCAGCCCCAGCATTTT. It encodes CASSPDSARQPQHF.

The CDR3 DNA reads TGTGCCAGTAGTATCGTTCAGAGCGACCTGCCCCAGCATTTT. The encoded protein is CASSIVQSDLPQHF. The gene calls are TRBV19 and TRBJ1-5; D is unclear. Trimming shortened V by 3 bases and J by 9 bases, and 15 bases separated the two germline ends. Germline loops: CDR1 LNHDA, CDR2 SQIVND (reference sequence). The CDR3 has 14 residues.